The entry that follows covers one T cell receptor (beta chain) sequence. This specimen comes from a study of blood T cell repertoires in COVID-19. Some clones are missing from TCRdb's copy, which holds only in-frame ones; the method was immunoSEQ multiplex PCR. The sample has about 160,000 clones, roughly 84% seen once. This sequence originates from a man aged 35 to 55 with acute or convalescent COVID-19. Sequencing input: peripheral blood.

Written as DNA, the CDR3 is TGCGCCAGCAGCCCCCGGCCTGGGACAGGGTATAATGGCTACACCTTC. This sequence encodes CASSPRPGTGYNGYTF. The rearrangement links TRBV5-1 to TRBJ1-2; 9 nucleotides agree with TRBD1. J was trimmed by 6 bases and V by 4 bases; bases with no gene match: 13. This CDR3 has 16 residues. Germline lookup yields CDR1 SGHRS and CDR2 YFSETQ.